The T cell receptor beta chain described here comes from a study of cytomegalovirus exposure and HLA in healthy donors. Looking at the study overall: Around 85 million unique TCR sequences came from HLA-typed donors in an early release.

Study findings and constraints: Previous analysis showed most TCR beta V segments were productive about 87% or about 30% of the time. In presence/absence analyses, roughly uniform sequencing depth across donors was assumed. Researchers had no immune exposure information except CMV serostatus available.

CDR1 is MDHEN and CDR2 is SYDVKM in the germline V gene. Unmatched junction bases numbered 17, after V lost 7 bases and J lost 5 bases. This CDR3 region has 18 residues. The PCR contained 60 Vbeta and 13 Jbeta primers. Libraries were prepared by immunoSEQ multiplex PCR; TCRdb keeps only in-frame clonotypes and omits some of them. The table includes 60,000 to 65,000 clones, about 65% detected once. Worth noting for this clone: The antigen remains unidentified.

The V gene is TRBV28, the J gene TRBJ2-7; 13 bases are a match to TRBD2. The clonotype comes from a man aged 45-65 years in good health and CMV-seropositive. Sequenced material: PBMCs. This CDR3 is CASTTLGGLAGDVDEQYF. As DNA, the CDR3 is TGTGCCAGCACTACGCTGGGAGGACTAGCGGGAGATGTCGACGAGCAGTACTTC.